This TCR beta chain was captured in a study of regulatory T cells in long-lasting Graves disease. Study conclusions and caveats: With some 2,800 shared public clonotypes, persistent patients exceeded new patients, who shared roughly 920.

V shed 5 bases and J shed 5 bases, with 19 bases lying between them. The germline CDR1 and CDR2 sequences are ENHRY and SYGVKD. The CDR3 contains 15 residues. With iRepertoire HTBI primers and Arm-PCR of CDR3 regions, TCR beta libraries were built. TCRdb used MiXCR to reprocess the multiplex PCR reads, holding one entry per CDR3 protein. Of approximately 400,000 distinct CDR3 sequences listed, 14% to 15% are singletons. The table lists this clonotype with many counts. Its antigen is not known. Sample time point: newly diagnosed GD, antithyroid drugs for less than 3 months. PBMC-derived RNA was used for the TCR library. The sample was also reused in another study, on T cells in Graves' hyperthyroidism and ophthalmopathy.

The material was peripheral blood mononuclear cells (PBMCs), obtained at new diagnosis, from a patient treated with antithyroid drugs. The chain combines TRBV10-3 with TRBJ2-7; TRBD1 or TRBD2 may be the D gene (5 bases each). The receptor's source is a woman aged 25 to 39 with Graves disease. CDR3 loop: CAISFPGTPVDEQYF. The CDR3 DNA reads as TGTGCCATCAGTTTCCCCGGGACCCCAGTAGACGAGCAGTACTTC.